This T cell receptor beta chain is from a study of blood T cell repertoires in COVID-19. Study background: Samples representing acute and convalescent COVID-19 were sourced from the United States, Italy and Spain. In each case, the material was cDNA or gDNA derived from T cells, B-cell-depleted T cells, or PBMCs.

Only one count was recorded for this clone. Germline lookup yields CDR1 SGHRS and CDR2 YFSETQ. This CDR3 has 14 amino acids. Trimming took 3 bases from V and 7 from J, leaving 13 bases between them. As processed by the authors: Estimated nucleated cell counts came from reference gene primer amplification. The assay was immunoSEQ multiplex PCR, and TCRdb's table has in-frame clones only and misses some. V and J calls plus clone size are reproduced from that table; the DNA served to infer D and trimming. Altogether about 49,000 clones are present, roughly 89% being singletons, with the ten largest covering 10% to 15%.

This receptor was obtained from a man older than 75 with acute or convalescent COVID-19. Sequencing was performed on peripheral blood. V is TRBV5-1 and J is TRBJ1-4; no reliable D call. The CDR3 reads CASSSIGRGEKLFF. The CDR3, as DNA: TGCGCCAGCAGCTCTATCGGGCGGGGTGAAAAACTGTTTTTT.